These 17 T cell receptor beta chains were sequenced from one sample in a study of response to subunit inactivated influenza vaccine (dated by TCRdb to the late 2010s). Library preparation employed RT-PCR. The sequencer was an Illumina HiSeq 2500. In-frame beta chains were kept once TCRdb had trimmed the public reads at Q25 with fastp and called clones with MiXCR. CDR3 protein duplicates are merged, each entry listing the most common genes and DNA. The sample table lists almost 600,000 distinct CDR3 sequences, 12% to 15% of them with a count of one. The top ten hold approximately 12% of the sample. This material consisted of PBMCs from blood, taken about 13 days after vaccination. These receptors were obtained from a man in his fifties who received an inactivated influenza vaccine. Donor details come from another sample of the same person, matched by shared clones.

This sequence joins TRBV7-9 and TRBJ1-1; D uncertain. Germline V gene lookup returns CDR1 SEHNR and CDR2 FQNEAQ (reference sequence). V lost 2 bases and J 4 bases, leaving 5 bases between the germline ends. The CDR3 has 12 amino acids. CDR3 coding DNA: TGTGCCAGCAGCTTAAGTATCACTGAAGCTTTCTTT. Protein sequence: CASSLSITEAFF.

The J gene is TRBJ1-1, the V gene TRBV3-1; 9 bases fit TRBD1. J lost 5 bases, V lost 0 bases, and 7 bases had no gene match. The germline gives CDR1 LGHDT, CDR2 YNNKEL (reference sequence). The CDR3 covers 16 residues. The CDR3 protein is CASSQDLGDRGTEAFF. The CDR3 nucleotides are TGTGCCAGCAGCCAAGATTTGGGTGACAGGGGGACTGAAGCTTTCTTT.

This clonotype was found a few times. This chain joins TRBV7-9 and TRBJ1-2; no clear D. Per the germline V gene, CDR1 is SEHNR and CDR2 is FQNEAQ (reference sequence). V lost 5 bases and J 8 bases, leaving 12 bases between the germline ends. The CDR3 length is 12 residues. Here the CDR3 DNA reads TGTGCCAGCAGCCGTCTAAGTAGGGGCTACACCTTC. Encoded protein: CASSRLSRGYTF.

This clonotype was seen a handful of times. The gene calls are TRBV29-1 and TRBJ2-5, with 8 positions matching TRBD2. CDR1 and CDR2 (germline): SQVTM, ANQGSEA. CDR3 length: 15 residues. J lost 2 bases, V lost 6 bases, and 11 bases had no gene match. In DNA, the CDR3 is TGCAGCGTGGGTGGGGCTAGCGGGCCTCAAGAGACCCAGTACTTC. Its translation is CSVGGASGPQETQYF.

The table lists this clonotype with many counts. J is TRBJ2-7 and V is TRBV19, with a weak D call TRBD2 (6 bases). This CDR3 has 15 amino acids. The ends were cut back, 6 bases at V and 3 bases at J, with 18 bases in the middle. CDR1 is LNHDA and CDR2 is SQIVND in the germline V gene (reference sequence). The CDR3 DNA sequence: TGTGCCAGTAGCCCCATGGGGGGTAGAGACTACGAGCAGTACTTC. It yields the protein CASSPMGGRDYEQYF.

This clonotype has a count of ten or more. The rearrangement uses TRBV5-1 and TRBJ1-5; 9 nucleotides agree with TRBD1. This CDR3 is built from 15 residues. The germline gives CDR1 SGHRS, CDR2 YFSETQ. V was pared by 3 bases and J by 1 base, with 2 bases of the junction left unmatched. CDR3 nucleotide sequence: TGCGCCAGCAGCTACAGGGGGCTGAGCAATCAGCCCCAGCATTTT. Translation gives CASSYRGLSNQPQHF.

The chain has TRBV4-2 and TRBJ2-7; 9 bases align to TRBD1. Germline CDR1 LGHNA, CDR2 YNFKEQ. V shed 3 bases and J 6 bases; nucleotides not matched to a gene: 6. The CDR3 has 14 amino acids. The CDR3 bases are TGTGCCAGCAGCCAGGGCGGACAGGGGTCCGAGCAGTACTTC. Translation: CASSQGGQGSEQYF.

This clonotype was recorded at least ten times. The J gene is TRBJ2-3, the V gene TRBV5-1; tentative D call: TRBD1 (6 bases). The length of the CDR3 is 15 residues. The V and J ends lost 2 bases and 4 bases respectively, with 14 bases between them. Germline V gives CDR1 SGHRS, CDR2 YFSETQ. The CDR3: CASSFSQGSADTQYF. CDR3 in DNA: TGCGCCAGCAGCTTTTCTCAGGGGTCGGCAGATACGCAGTATTTT.

This clonotype was picked up a small number of times. The rearrangement uses TRBV3-1 and TRBJ1-4; D ambiguous. Trimming left V 0 bases short and J 11 bases short, with 7 bases between. This CDR3 has 12 residues. The germline V gene has CDR1 LGHDT and CDR2 YNNKEL (reference sequence). The CDR3: CASSQDRVKLFF. CDR3 coding DNA: TGTGCCAGCAGCCAAGACAGAGTTAAACTGTTTTTT.

This chain connects TRBV29-1 to TRBJ2-1; 10 positions agree with TRBD2. V dropped 1 base and J dropped 9; count of bases not matched to a gene: 3. From germline, CDR1 is SQVTM and CDR2 ANQGSEA. The CDR3 runs 13 residues. As DNA, the CDR3 is TGCAGCGTTGAAGGCCTAGCGGGAGTTGAGCAGTTCTTC. Protein product: CSVEGLAGVEQFF.

V is TRBV20-1 and J is TRBJ2-3, with D perhaps TRBD1 (5 bases). Germline CDR1 DFQATT, CDR2 SNEGSKA (reference sequence). V was pared by 3 bases and J by 0 bases, with 10 bases between. This CDR3 has 14 residues. The CDR3 loop is CSASQGASTDTQYF. The CDR3 DNA follows: TGCAGTGCTAGCCAAGGGGCGAGCACAGATACGCAGTATTTT.

This clonotype was detected a few times. The rearrangement uses TRBV5-1 and TRBJ2-3; 8 bases line up with TRBD2. V was clipped by 4 bases and J by 2 bases; unmatched bases: 9. From germline, CDR1 is SGHRS and CDR2 YFSETQ. CDR3 size: 16 residues. The CDR3 loop is CASSLERGGFTDTQYF. In DNA, the CDR3 is TGCGCCAGCAGCCTGGAACGGGGGGGATTCACAGATACGCAGTATTTT.

The gene calls are TRBV12-3 or TRBV12-4 and TRBJ2-3, with 8 positions matching TRBD2. The CDR3 is made up of 15 amino acids. V lost 6 bases to trimming and J lost 0 bases; unmatched junction nucleotides: 5. Here the CDR3 reads CASSHSGTSTDTQYF. The CDR3 DNA reads TGTGCCAGCAGCCATAGCGGGACTAGCACAGATACGCAGTATTTT.

In this sample, this clonotype turned up a few times. This chain uses TRBV18 with TRBJ1-2; D unclear. Per the germline V gene, CDR1 is KGHSH and CDR2 is LQKENI. The V and J ends lost 3 bases and 6 bases respectively, with 17 bases between them. The CDR3 consists of 15 residues. The CDR3 region has the DNA TGTGCCAGCTCACCGAGGCAGGCGAGGATGGATGGCTACACCTTC. The encoded protein is CASSPRQARMDGYTF.

This clonotype was counted between two and nine times. In DNA form, the CDR3 reads TGTGCCACCAGTGACCCGAAAGCCGGTTCCTACAATGAGCAGTTCTTC. It specifies CATSDPKAGSYNEQFF. The J gene is TRBJ2-1, the V gene TRBV24-1; D not certain. Germline V lookup: CDR1 KGHDR, CDR2 SFDVKD. V lost 4 bases to trimming and J lost 1 base, with 13 bases between them. The CDR3 sequence is 16 residues long.

The rearrangement uses TRBV5-5 and TRBJ2-7; tentatively, D is TRBD2 (6 bases). The V end was cut by 1 base, the J end by 2 bases, with 13 bases between. Germline values: CDR1 SGHKS, CDR2 YYEKEE (reference sequence). This CDR3 has 15 residues. The CDR3 DNA reads as TGTGCCAGCAGCTTGAGCGCTAGCGCCGCCTACGAGCAGTACTTC. Protein sequence: CASSLSASAAYEQYF.

This clonotype has only a few counts. The chain combines TRBV6-5 with TRBJ1-1, with 8 bases aligning to TRBD1. There are 15 residues in the CDR3. V lost 3 bases and J lost 1; bases outside the gene matches: 4. CDR1 is MNHEY and CDR2 is SVGAGI in the germline V gene. The CDR3 DNA reads as TGTGCCAGCAGTTATTTTGGACAGGGGAACACTGAAGCTTTCTTT. As protein: CASSYFGQGNTEAFF.